What follows are 14 T cell receptor beta chains derived from one specimen sequenced in a study of shared T cell receptors in the human thymus. Method: immunoSEQ multiplex PCR; TCRdb's copy keeps in-frame clones and lacks some. The sample consists of hundreds of thousands of clones, approximately 85% of them appearing once. These data were also reused for a study on human thymus T cells.

The sample was thymocytes. The receptors shown here come from a girl less than two years old with a congenital heart defect.

The V call is TRBV2, the J call TRBJ2-1; D perhaps matches TRBD1 (5 bases). CDR3 length equals 15 residues. V lost 3 bases and J lost 3, with 12 bases in between. CDR1 and CDR2 (germline): SNHLY, FYNNEI. In DNA form, the CDR3 reads TGTGCCAGCAGTGAGGGGCAGGGTGGCTACAATGAGCAGTTCTTC. Translating it yields CASSEGQGGYNEQFF. Variable domain in full (rest from reference TRBV2 and TRBJ2-1): EPEVTQTPSHQVTQMGQEVILRCVPISNHLYFYWYRQILGQKVEFLVSFYNNEISEKSEIFDDQFSVERPDGSNFTLKIRSTKLEDSAMYFCASSEGQGGYNEQFFGPGTRLTVL.

The genes are TRBV6-5 and TRBJ1-6, with D unresolved. The CDR3 sequence is 15 residues long. V lost 6 bases, J lost 0 bases, and 9 bases lay in between. Germline-derived CDR1 and CDR2 are MNHEY and SVGAGI. This chain's CDR3 is CASRSGSSYNSPLHF. CDR3 nucleotides: TGTGCCAGCAGGTCTGGGAGCTCCTATAATTCACCCCTCCACTTT.

V is TRBV19 and J is TRBJ1-2, with TRBD1 matching 7 bases. The CDR3 totals 14 residues. V trimming: 5 bases; J trimming: 8 bases; junction bases outside the gene matches: 11. Germline V lookup: CDR1 LNHDA, CDR2 SQIVND (reference sequence). CDR3 protein: CASSPLQGKEGYTF. CDR3 bases: TGTGCCAGTAGTCCGTTACAGGGGAAAGAAGGCTACACCTTC.

The chain combines TRBV28 with TRBJ1-6, with D unclear. The CDR3 is 18 residues long. Trimming stripped 3 bases from V and 3 bases from J, with 18 bases between. Germline CDR1 MDHEN, CDR2 SYDVKM. The CDR3 DNA reads TGTGCCAGCAGTTTCCCTGGGAGTTCAGGATTCTATAATTCACCCCTCCACTTT. Translated: CASSFPGSSGFYNSPLHF.

The rearrangement links TRBV5-6 to TRBJ1-6; 10 positions match TRBD1. CDR1 SGHDT and CDR2 YYEEEE come from the germline V gene. J lost 5 bases, V lost 3 bases, and 2 bases had no gene match. The CDR3 is made up of 15 amino acids. CDR3 DNA: TGTGCCAGCAGCTGCGGGACAGGGGATAATTCACCCCTCCACTTT. Residues: CASSCGTGDNSPLHF.

V is TRBV5-4 and J is TRBJ1-2, with 8 nucleotides matching TRBD1. The ends lost 5 bases at V and 12 bases at J; junction bases unmatched: 15. CDR3 length: 14 residues. Germline V gene lookup returns CDR1 SGHNT and CDR2 YYREEE (reference sequence). The DNA of the CDR3 is TGTGCCAGCAGACAATGTACAGGGGGGGAGGTGGACACCTTC. The encoded protein is CASRQCTGGEVDTF. The full variable domain, rest sourced from reference TRBV5-4 and TRBJ1-2, is ETGVTQSPTHLIKTRGQQVTLRCSSQSGHNTVSWYQQALGQGPQFIFQYYREEENGRGNFPPRFSGLQFPNYSSELNVNALELDDSALYLCASRQCTGGEVDTFGSGTRLTVV.

The chain combines TRBV5-1 with TRBJ1-1, with 7 bases matching TRBD1. This CDR3 contains 15 residues. CDR1 and CDR2 from the germline V gene are SGHRS and YFSETQ. After removal of 3 bases from V and 4 bases from J, the junction contained 9 bases not matched to a gene. CDR3 residues: CASSSNRGLGTEAFF. DNA of the CDR3: TGCGCCAGCAGCTCTAACAGGGGATTGGGCACTGAAGCTTTCTTT. The whole variable domain, remainder taken from reference TRBV5-1 and TRBJ1-1, is KAGVTQTPRYLIKTRGQQVTLSCSPISGHRSVSWYQQTPGQGLQFLFEYFSETQRNKGNFPGRFSGRQFSNSRSEMNVSTLELGDSALYLCASSSNRGLGTEAFFGQGTRLTVV.

This chain uses TRBV29-1 with TRBJ1-1; no firm D call. Germline lookup yields CDR1 SQVTM and CDR2 ANQGSEA. Trimming shortened V by 3 bases and J by 3 bases, and 8 bases separated the two germline ends. The CDR3 is 12 residues long. The CDR3 DNA follows: TGCAGCGTTGAGAAGAGCGACACTGAAGCTTTCTTT. This translates into CSVEKSDTEAFF. The variable domain in full, completed from reference TRBV29-1 and TRBJ1-1, reads SAVISQKPSRDICQRGTSLTIQCQVDSQVTMMFWYRQQPGQSLTLIATANQGSEATYESGFVIDKFPISRPNLTFSTLTVSNMSPEDSSIYLCSVEKSDTEAFFGQGTRLTVV.

The CDR3 reads CASSFSTGPKIHEQYF. CDR3 nucleotide sequence: TGTGCCAGCAGCTTCTCCACAGGCCCCAAGATCCACGAGCAGTACTTC. V usage is TRBV7-9 and J usage is TRBJ2-7; perhaps TRBD1 as D (5 bases). The CDR3 runs 16 residues. Looked up from germline, CDR1 is SEHNR and CDR2 is FQNEAQ (reference sequence). Trimming removed 3 bases from V and 5 bases from J, with 20 bases in between.

The V call is TRBV9, the J call TRBJ2-3, with TRBD2 matching 8 bases. Germline V gene lookup returns CDR1 SGDLS and CDR2 YYNGEE. V dropped 0 bases and J dropped 0; count of bases not matched to a gene: 3. The CDR3 is 16 residues long. CDR3 in DNA: TGTGCCAGCAGCGTAGGTAAGCGGGGGAGCACAGATACGCAGTATTTT. It encodes CASSVGKRGSTDTQYF.

The chain employs TRBV6-6 and TRBJ2-5; D may be TRBD1 (5 bases). Trimming left V 5 bases short and J 5 bases short, with 21 bases between. The CDR3 runs 16 residues. Germline V gene sequence: CDR1 MNHNY, CDR2 SVGAGI (reference sequence). In DNA, the CDR3 is TGTGCCAGCAGTGTTGGGGCCCTAATAGGTTCGGAGACCCAGTACTTC. Protein sequence: CASSVGALIGSETQYF.

This chain joins TRBV7-8 and TRBJ1-2; 7 nucleotides align to TRBD1. Per the germline V gene, CDR1 is SGHVS and CDR2 is FQNEAQ. After removal of 4 bases from V and 0 bases from J, the junction contained 8 bases not matched to a gene. This CDR3 spans 16 amino acids. The CDR3 loop reads CASSSQGQLTNYGYTF. The CDR3 DNA is TGTGCCAGCAGCTCCCAGGGACAGCTAACTAACTATGGCTACACCTTC.

In this sample, this clone turned up once. The chain carries TRBV4-2 and TRBJ1-2, with D possibly matching TRBD1 (6 bases). Trimming took off 0 bases at V and 6 bases at J, with 17 bases between the two ends. This CDR3 has 16 amino acids. CDR1 is LGHNA and CDR2 is YNFKEQ in the germline V gene. In nucleotides, the CDR3 is TGTGCCAGCAGCCAAGAATCCGGGGTCCGACAGGATGGCTACACCTTC. Its translation: CASSQESGVRQDGYTF.

Here the CDR3 DNA reads TGTGCCAGCAGTTACTCGACAGGGGGCCCGAACACTGAAGCTTTCTTT. Its protein is CASSYSTGGPNTEAFF. The chain is built from TRBV6-5 and TRBJ1-1, with 10 bases matching TRBD1. The CDR3 extends over 16 amino acids. With V trimmed by 0 bases and J by 1 base, 2 bases remained unmatched. Germline V CDR1 and CDR2: MNHEY, SVGAGI.